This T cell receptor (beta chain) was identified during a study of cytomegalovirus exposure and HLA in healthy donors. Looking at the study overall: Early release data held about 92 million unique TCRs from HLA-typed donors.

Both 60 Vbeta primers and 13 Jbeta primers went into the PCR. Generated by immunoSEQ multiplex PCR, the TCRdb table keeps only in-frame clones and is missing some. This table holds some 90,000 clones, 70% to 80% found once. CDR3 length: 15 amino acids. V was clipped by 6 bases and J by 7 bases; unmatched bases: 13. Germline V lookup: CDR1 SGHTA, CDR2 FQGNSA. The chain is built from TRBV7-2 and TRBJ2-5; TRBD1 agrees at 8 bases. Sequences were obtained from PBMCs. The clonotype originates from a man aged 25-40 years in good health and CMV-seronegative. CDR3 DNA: TGTGCCAGCAGTCGTATACAGGGGGAAGGGGGGACCCAGTACTTC. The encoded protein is CASSRIQGEGGTQYF.